What follows are 3 T cell receptor beta chains derived from one specimen sequenced in a study of lymphopenia after photon versus proton radiotherapy. The assay was immunoSEQ multiplex PCR, and TCRdb's table has in-frame clones only and misses some. The sample contains some 30,000 clones, 84% of which appear only once. The sequencing here drew on peripheral blood, taken from a patient treated with proton-based radiotherapy. All receptors derive from a woman in her 70s with pancreatic cancer.

The chain links TRBV5-6 to TRBJ2-3; no clear D gene. Germline V gives CDR1 SGHDT, CDR2 YYEEEE. This CDR3 region has 13 residues. V lost 1 base and J 1 base, leaving 4 bases between the germline ends. Here the CDR3 reads CASSLSGTDTQYF. The CDR3 region has the DNA TGTGCCAGCAGCTTGAGCGGCACAGATACGCAGTATTTT. Together with reference TRBV5-6 and TRBJ2-3, the CDR3 gives the full variable domain: DAGVTQSPTHLIKTRGQQVTLRCSPKSGHDTVSWYQQALGQGPQFIFQYYEEEERQRGNFPDRFSGHQFPNYSSELNVNALLLGDSALYLCASSLSGTDTQYFGPGTRLTVL.

The CDR3 nucleotides are TGTGCCAGCAGCCGGCCTTTTCTAAGTGCTGCTGGGGTATATGGCTACACCTTC. Protein product: CASSRPFLSAAGVYGYTF. V usage is TRBV9 and J usage is TRBJ1-2; D ambiguous. CDR1 and CDR2 from the germline V gene are SGDLS and YYNGEE. CDR3 length: 18 amino acids. Trimming left V 4 bases short and J 5 bases short, with 27 bases between.

The rearrangement links TRBV6-6 to TRBJ2-3; D is perhaps TRBD1 (6 bases). With 8 bases removed from V and 5 bases from J, the gap between germline ends came to 14 bases. This CDR3 spans 13 amino acids. Per the germline V gene, CDR1 is MNHNY and CDR2 is SVGAGI (reference sequence). The CDR3 nucleotides read TGTGCCAGCTCAAGGACAGTGCTAGATACGCAGTATTTT. Encoded protein: CASSRTVLDTQYF.